The 21 T cell receptor beta chains in this list originate from one sample, sequenced in a study of shared clonotypes between healthy human individuals. The repertoire was sequenced with immunoSEQ multiplex PCR; TCRdb's copy has only in-frame clones and lacks some. The sample carries about 1.1 million clones, 70% to 80% recorded once. The sequenced sample was memory CD4+ T cells from PBMCs. Regarding subset: CD45RA-negative fraction. Receptor source: a man between 18 and 35 years old in good health. Some clones in this sample may be carry-over from other donors' samples.

V usage is TRBV10-1 and J usage is TRBJ2-2, with 9 bases lining up with TRBD1. The CDR3 extends over 16 amino acids. CDR1 WNHNN and CDR2 SYGVQD come from the germline V gene (reference sequence). Germline trimming cut 3 bases from V and 0 bases from J; bases unmatched to any gene: 2. The chain's CDR3 is CASSEQGAANTGELFF. CDR3 nucleotide sequence: TGCGCCAGCAGTGAACAGGGGGCCGCGAACACCGGGGAGCTGTTTTTT.

This clone was found a few times. The V call is TRBV6-5, the J call TRBJ2-3; D ambiguous. In germline, CDR1 is MNHEY, CDR2 SVGAGI. The CDR3 is 13 amino acids. V lost 2 bases, J lost 6 bases, and 9 bases lay in between. In nucleotides, the CDR3 is TGTGCCAGCAGTTACGGGCCCTTGGATACGCAGTATTTT. Translating it yields CASSYGPLDTQYF.

The J gene is TRBJ2-5, the V gene TRBV28; D gene unclear. The DNA end favors TRBJ2-7, so the J call may be wrong. The CDR3 runs 14 residues. The germline V gene has CDR1 MDHEN and CDR2 SYDVKM. CDR3 DNA: TGTGCCAGCAGTTGGTGGGCCGGGCTGGCCGAGCAGTACTTC. It codes for CASSWWAGLAEQYF.

V is TRBV6-1 and J is TRBJ2-2, with a weak D call TRBD2 (5 bases). Trimming removed 5 bases from V and 4 bases from J, with 8 bases in between. The CDR3 is 13 residues long. The germline V gene encodes CDR1 MNHNS and CDR2 SASEGT. CDR3 amino acids: CASSLRGTGELFF. The CDR3 nucleotides read TGTGCCAGCAGTCTTCGGGGCACCGGGGAGCTGTTTTTT.

This sequence joins TRBV7-2 and TRBJ1-5; perhaps TRBD1 as D (5 bases). Germline V gene sequence: CDR1 SGHTA, CDR2 FQGNSA. V was pared by 5 bases and J by 3 bases, with 14 bases between. There are 15 residues in the CDR3. CDR3 region: CASSPMGQDNQPQHF. The CDR3 DNA reads TGTGCCAGCAGCCCAATGGGGCAGGACAATCAGCCCCAGCATTTT.

Regarding this clone: This specimen includes other DNA sequences encoding the same CDR3. The J gene is TRBJ2-2, the V gene TRBV5-1; 7 nucleotides agree with TRBD1. The CDR3 sequence is 15 residues long. CDR1 is SGHRS and CDR2 is YFSETQ in the germline V gene. Germline trimming cut 4 bases from V and 1 base from J; bases unmatched to any gene: 4. Here the CDR3 reads CASSSRTGNTGELFF. CDR3 coding DNA: TGCGCCAGCAGCAGCAGGACAGGGAACACCGGGGAGCTGTTTTTT.

The chain carries TRBV11-2 and TRBJ2-3; D not resolved. The germline CDR1 and CDR2 sequences are SGHAT and FQNNGV. V lost 3 bases, J lost 3 bases, and 7 bases lay in between. This CDR3 has 13 residues. The DNA of the CDR3 is TGTGCCAGCAGCTTCACCGGGACAGATACGCAGTATTTT. Its protein product is CASSFTGTDTQYF.

The gene calls are TRBV19 and TRBJ2-1, with 14 bases aligning to TRBD2. The CDR3 length is 15 residues. From germline, CDR1 is LNHDA and CDR2 SQIVND (reference sequence). Trimming at V came to 6 bases and at J to 6 bases, leaving 4 bases not matched to a gene. CDR3 DNA sequence: TGTGCCAGTAGGACCGGACTAGCGGGGGGCAATGAGCAGTTCTTC. Translating it yields CASRTGLAGGNEQFF.

This rearrangement joins TRBV2 to TRBJ1-1, with D possibly TRBD1 on 6 matching bases. The germline CDR1 and CDR2 sequences are SNHLY and FYNNEI. This CDR3 has 15 amino acids. V lost 1 base and J 0 bases, leaving 9 bases between the germline ends. As DNA, the CDR3 is TGTGCCAGCAGTGAAGAGAGGGGGGTGAACACTGAAGCTTTCTTT. Translation: CASSEERGVNTEAFF.

This clone appeared a few times. This chain links TRBV25-1 with TRBJ1-3; D remains unclear. The ends were cut back, 0 bases at V and 4 bases at J, with 7 bases in the middle. There are 14 residues in the CDR3. CDR1 MGHDK and CDR2 SYGVNS come from the germline V gene. CDR3 in DNA: TGTGCCAGCAGTGAATATTCCGAAGGAAACACCATATATTTT. This codes for CASSEYSEGNTIYF.

As to this clone: Within the sample, other DNA sequences also encode this same CDR3. This chain connects TRBV5-1 to TRBJ2-1, with TRBD1 identical over 9 bases. The CDR3 consists of 16 residues. The trim removed 4 bases at V and 4 bases at J, leaving 9 bases unmatched. The germline gives CDR1 SGHRS, CDR2 YFSETQ. CDR3 sequence reads: CASSLRQGDPYNEQFF. In DNA, the CDR3 is TGCGCCAGCAGCCTTAGACAGGGGGATCCTTACAATGAGCAGTTCTTC.

V is TRBV9 and J is TRBJ1-5; D is ambiguous. CDR3 size: 17 residues. V was shortened by 3 bases and J by 2 bases, with 18 bases between the two germline ends. The germline V gene has CDR1 SGDLS and CDR2 YYNGEE. CDR3 DNA: TGTGCCAGCAGCGCGCCTTGGACTCAGCTGGGCAATCAGCCCCAGCATTTT. Residues: CASSAPWTQLGNQPQHF.

The genes are TRBV7-9 and TRBJ2-1; tentatively, D is TRBD1 or TRBD2 (5 bases each). The germline V gene encodes CDR1 SEHNR and CDR2 FQNEAQ (reference sequence). V was shortened by 0 bases and J by 6 bases, with 12 bases between the two germline ends. The CDR3 spans 15 residues. The CDR3: CASSLAHGTVNEQFF. In DNA form, the CDR3 reads TGTGCCAGCAGCTTAGCGCACGGGACCGTCAATGAGCAGTTCTTC.

The CDR3: CAIAGLASYNEQFF. The CDR3 coding sequence is TGTGCCATCGCGGGACTAGCGAGTTACAATGAGCAGTTCTTC. The chain joins TRBV10-3 to TRBJ2-1, with 10 nucleotides matching TRBD2. There are 14 residues in the CDR3. V was clipped by 8 bases and J by 4 bases; unmatched bases: 5. From germline, CDR1 is ENHRY and CDR2 SYGVKD.

The J gene is TRBJ2-7, the V gene TRBV9; D ambiguous. Trimming took 1 base from V and 0 from J, leaving 8 bases between them. Germline CDR1 is SGDLS and CDR2 is YYNGEE. CDR3 size: 14 residues. Here the CDR3 reads CASSVTTYSYEQYF. In DNA, the CDR3 is TGTGCCAGCAGCGTAACTACCTACTCCTACGAGCAGTACTTC.

V gene TRBV18 combines with J gene TRBJ2-1; TRBD2 matches at 10 bases. The V and J ends lost 3 bases and 11 bases, in that order; junction bases with no gene match: 16. Germline assignment: CDR1 KGHSH and CDR2 LQKENI. The CDR3 has 17 residues. CDR3 nucleotides: TGTGCCAGCTCACCTAGCCTTGCTAGCGGGAGCGCGGCTCAGCAGTTCTTC. Its protein is CASSPSLASGSAAQQFF.

The chain has TRBV5-5 and TRBJ2-7, with D unresolved. Germline CDR1 and CDR2: SGHKS and YYEKEE (reference sequence). Trimming cost V 2 bases and J 1 base, with 13 bases left between them. The CDR3 contains 15 residues. The CDR3 region is CASSFGVSGSYEQYF. CDR3 in DNA: TGTGCCAGCAGCTTTGGGGTTAGTGGGTCCTACGAGCAGTACTTC.

The chain uses TRBV5-1 and TRBJ1-5, with a tentative D call TRBD1 (6 bases). CDR1 is SGHRS and CDR2 is YFSETQ in the germline V gene. The CDR3 is 16 amino acids. V dropped 4 bases and J dropped 2 bases, with 16 bases sitting between them. The CDR3 reads CASSPGTPLGNQPQHF. CDR3 sequence (DNA): TGCGCCAGCAGCCCCGGGACACCTCTCGGCAATCAGCCCCAGCATTTT.

The gene calls are TRBV5-4 and TRBJ1-1; possible D gene TRBD1, 5 bases. Germline lookup yields CDR1 SGHNT and CDR2 YYREEE (reference sequence). With 3 bases removed from V and 5 bases from J, the gap between germline ends came to 17 bases. CDR3 length: 15 amino acids. CDR3 loop: CASSYSSNRGTEAFF. CDR3 nucleotide sequence: TGTGCCAGCAGCTACTCCTCAAACCGGGGGACTGAAGCTTTCTTT.

This chain uses TRBV28 with TRBJ2-1, with TRBD2 matching 7 bases. From germline, CDR1 is MDHEN and CDR2 SYDVKM. V dropped 6 bases and J dropped 8; count of bases not matched to a gene: 4. The CDR3 spans 12 residues. The CDR3 sequence: CASRPSGYEQFF. The CDR3 coding sequence is TGTGCCAGCAGACCTAGCGGATATGAGCAGTTCTTC.

About this clone itself: This CDR3 is also generated by other DNA sequences in the sample. The chain carries TRBV9 and TRBJ2-7; D not resolved. This CDR3 has 14 residues. Trimming pared 0 bases from V and 0 bases from J, leaving 7 bases between. CDR1 is SGDLS, CDR2 YYNGEE, per germline. CDR3 in amino acids: CASSVGAFSYEQYF. CDR3 nucleotide sequence: TGTGCCAGCAGCGTAGGCGCCTTCTCCTACGAGCAGTACTTC.